This T cell receptor (beta chain) is from a study of breast tumors, draining lymph nodes, adjacent tissues. Findings and limits, study-wide: Data only fit, rather than demonstrated, lymph node origin of most tumor T cells. The data were judged consistent with most tumor T cells coming from lymph node and expanding in tumor.

TCRdb re-called the multiplex PCR reads through MiXCR, storing one row per CDR3 protein. The sample has over 200,000 distinct CDR3 sequences, under 40% seen once; the top ten hold 3% to 4%. This clonotype was recorded at least ten times. Its antigen is as yet unknown. Axillary draining lymph nodes of breast cancer patients supplied the node samples. The clonotype was recovered from a female donor with breast cancer. Some clones in this sample may be carry-over from other donors' samples. The sequencing input was axillary lymph node tissue.

The CDR3 region has the DNA TGCGCCAGCAGTAGGGGGGCCCCTAACTATGGCTACACCTTC. Amino acid sequence: CASSRGAPNYGYTF. The chain recombines TRBV5-1 with TRBJ1-2, with D perhaps matching TRBD1 (6 bases). Looked up from germline, CDR1 is SGHRS and CDR2 is YFSETQ. V lost 5 bases and J lost 0, with 11 bases in between. The CDR3 has 14 residues.